A single sample gave rise to the 2 T cell receptor beta chains below, sequenced in a study of T cell responses to AZD1222 COVID-19 vaccine. The protocol was immunoSEQ multiplex PCR, while the TCRdb copy is restricted to in-frame clones and leaves out a portion. The sample yields 95,000 to 150,000 clones, roughly nine tenths seen once. Sequenced material: peripheral blood, taken on day 0 of AZD1222 vaccination. The origin of the receptors is an adult in good health.

The rearrangement joins TRBV7-9 to TRBJ1-6, with D possibly TRBD1 on 5 matching bases. This CDR3 region has 16 residues. Trimming took 0 bases from V and 8 from J, leaving 14 bases between them. Germline CDR1 and CDR2: SEHNR and FQNEAQ (reference sequence). The DNA of the CDR3 is TGTGCCAGCAGCTTAGCCAGACAGAGACCTGATTCACCCCTCCACTTT. It encodes CASSLARQRPDSPLHF. The full variable domain, in which reference TRBV7-9 and TRBJ1-6 provide the parts outside the CDR3, is DTGVSQNPRHKITKRGQNVTFRCDPISEHNRLYWYRQTLGQGPEFLTYFQNEAQLEKSRLLSDRFSAERPKGSFSTLEIQRTEQGDSAMYLCASSLARQRPDSPLHFGNGTRLTVT.

The V call is TRBV15, the J call TRBJ1-2; unclear D gene. The CDR3 sequence is 12 residues long. Germline assignment: CDR1 LNHNV and CDR2 YYDKDF (reference sequence). V lost 0 bases, J lost 4 bases, and 3 bases lay in between. The CDR3 protein is CATSRDLYGYTF. The CDR3 DNA is TGTGCCACCAGCAGAGATCTCTATGGCTACACCTTC.